Below are 17 T cell receptor beta chains sequenced from a single sample in a study of shared clonotypes between healthy human individuals. TCRdb's table, derived via immunoSEQ multiplex PCR, lists solely in-frame clones and lacks some. The sample lists approximately 2.5 million clones, 90% to 95% occurring once. The sample consisted of naive CD4+ T cells from PBMCs. Described subset: CD45RA+ positively selected. All receptors come from a young man in good health. Some clones in this sample may be carry-over from other donors' samples.

J is TRBJ2-5 and V is TRBV28, with D unresolved. The J call is in doubt because the DNA end fits TRBJ2-7 better. The CDR3 covers 12 residues. In germline, CDR1 is MDHEN, CDR2 SYDVKM. The DNA for the CDR3 is TGTGCCAGCAGTGTTCAGGTTGCCGAGCAGTACTTC. As protein: CASSVQVAEQYF.

The V gene is TRBV5-4, the J gene TRBJ1-2; the match to TRBD1 covers 9 bases. The CDR3 runs to 14 residues. The V and J ends lost 6 bases and 4 bases, in that order; junction bases with no gene match: 7. Germline values: CDR1 SGHNT, CDR2 YYREEE (reference sequence). In DNA form, the CDR3 reads TGTGCCAGCACCCCGATGGGACAGGGCTATGGCTACACCTTC. The encoded protein is CASTPMGQGYGYTF.

On this clone itself: Other nucleotide sequences in the sample specify the same CDR3. The CDR3 here is CASSLETGTEAFF. CDR3 coding DNA: TGCGCCAGCAGCTTGGAAACGGGCACTGAAGCTTTCTTT. J is TRBJ1-1 and V is TRBV5-1; D remains unclear. The CDR3 loop spans 13 amino acids. The V and J ends lost 0 bases and 4 bases respectively, with 7 bases between them. Germline lookup yields CDR1 SGHRS and CDR2 YFSETQ.

This chain links TRBV28 with TRBJ2-2; D remains ambiguous. V lost 3 bases to trimming and J lost 5 bases, with 7 bases between them. This CDR3 is 13 amino acids long. Germline V lookup: CDR1 MDHEN, CDR2 SYDVKM. Here the CDR3 DNA reads TGTGCCAGCAGTTTTCCGACTACCGGGGAGCTGTTTTTT. It encodes CASSFPTTGELFF.

V and J are TRBV5-1 and TRBJ2-3, with 9 bases that match TRBD2. Germline trimming cut 1 base from V and 6 bases from J; bases unmatched to any gene: 9. Germline assignment: CDR1 SGHRS and CDR2 YFSETQ. The length of the CDR3 is 16 residues. CDR3 amino acids: CASSLFVSGSTDTQYF. The DNA for the CDR3 is TGCGCCAGCAGCTTGTTCGTTAGCGGGAGTACGGATACGCAGTATTTT.

This clone was observed a handful of times. J is TRBJ1-5 and V is TRBV6-5, with D hard to call. This CDR3 has 13 amino acids. Germline loops: CDR1 MNHEY, CDR2 SVGAGI. V gave up 8 bases and J gave up 4 bases, with 12 bases separating them. The CDR3 DNA follows: TGTGCCAGCCGAGTAGAGATAAATCAGCCCCAGCATTTT. Translation: CASRVEINQPQHF.

In its sample, this clone was seen a few times. In DNA form, the CDR3 reads TGCGCCAGCAGCCAAGACGATACCAAAGCTTTCTTT. It translates to CASSQDDTKAFF. The rearrangement joins TRBV4-3 to TRBJ1-1; no firm D call. The V end was cut by 0 bases, the J end by 9 bases, with 8 bases between. This CDR3 contains 12 residues. Germline V lookup: CDR1 LGHNA, CDR2 YSLEER.

In its sample, this clone was seen once. Here the CDR3 DNA reads TGTGCCTGGAGTAAAGGACTAGCGGGAGACGAGCAGTACTTC. It yields the protein CAWSKGLAGDEQYF. The rearrangement joins TRBV30 to TRBJ2-7; 13 nucleotides line up with TRBD2. Germline trimming cut 2 bases from V and 5 bases from J; bases unmatched to any gene: 3. Germline assignment: CDR1 GTSNPN and CDR2 SVGIG (reference sequence). CDR3 size: 14 residues. Drawing the rest from reference TRBV30 and TRBJ2-7, the complete variable domain is SQTIHQWPATLVQPVGSPLSLECTVEGTSNPNLYWYRQAAGRGLQLLFYSVGIGQISSEVPQNLSASRPQDRQFILSSKKLLLSDSGFYLCAWSKGLAGDEQYFGPGTRLTVT.

The chain carries TRBV5-1 and TRBJ2-2, with 7 bases matching TRBD1. This CDR3 contains 16 residues. The V segment lost 2 bases and the J segment 3 bases; nucleotides outside the gene matches: 7. Germline loops: CDR1 SGHRS, CDR2 YFSETQ. The CDR3 sequence is CASSFPTGSDTGELFF. In DNA form, the CDR3 reads TGCGCCAGCAGCTTCCCGACAGGGTCTGACACCGGGGAGCTGTTTTTT.

This clone has only a few counts. Within the sample, other DNA sequences also encode this same CDR3. This chain uses TRBV30 with TRBJ1-1; D gene unclear. V was cut by 1 base and J by 4 bases, with 1 base left in between. This CDR3 region has 10 residues. From germline, CDR1 is GTSNPN and CDR2 SVGIG (reference sequence). In nucleotides, the CDR3 is TGTGCCTGGAGTGGCACTGAAGCTTTCTTT. Translated: CAWSGTEAFF.

The V gene is TRBV27, the J gene TRBJ2-1; 7 bases match TRBD2. This CDR3 comprises 14 residues. CDR1 is MNHEY and CDR2 is SMNVEV in the germline V gene (reference sequence). After removal of 6 bases from V and 10 bases from J, the junction contained 12 bases not matched to a gene. The CDR3 sequence: CASRGGRPRAEQFF. CDR3 nucleotides: TGTGCCAGCAGGGGGGGGAGACCGAGGGCGGAGCAGTTCTTC.

V usage is TRBV5-1 and J usage is TRBJ2-7; D uncertain. Trimming took off 5 bases at V and 2 bases at J, with 14 bases between the two ends. This CDR3 is 14 amino acids long. Germline CDR1 SGHRS, CDR2 YFSETQ. The CDR3 protein is CASSLAFRTYEQYF. The CDR3 nucleotides are TGCGCCAGCAGTCTGGCATTCCGAACCTACGAGCAGTACTTC. Full variable domain (outside the CDR3, taken from reference TRBV5-1 and TRBJ2-7): KAGVTQTPRYLIKTRGQQVTLSCSPISGHRSVSWYQQTPGQGLQFLFEYFSETQRNKGNFPGRFSGRQFSNSRSEMNVSTLELGDSALYLCASSLAFRTYEQYFGPGTRLTVT.

The chain combines TRBV7-9 with TRBJ2-4; 8 bases are a match to TRBD1. V was clipped by 8 bases and J by 4 bases; unmatched bases: 10. CDR3 length: 15 residues. Germline V gives CDR1 SEHNR, CDR2 FQNEAQ (reference sequence). The CDR3 nucleotides are TGTGCCAGCGGCCAACAGGGGGGACTTAAAAACATTCAGTACTTC. Translation: CASGQQGGLKNIQYF.

This rearrangement joins TRBV20-1 to TRBJ2-1; 7 bases line up with TRBD2. Germline CDR1 is DFQATT and CDR2 is SNEGSKA (reference sequence). The CDR3 runs to 11 residues. Here the CDR3 reads CRGTTYNEQFF. For the CDR3, the DNA is TGCAGAGGGACTACTTACAATGAGCAGTTCTTC.

The chain is built from TRBV30 and TRBJ1-2, with a possible D match to TRBD1 (5 bases). The CDR3 consists of 12 residues. Trimming cost V 0 bases and J 8 bases, with 10 bases left between them. The V gene's germline CDR1 is GTSNPN and CDR2 SVGIG (reference sequence). The CDR3 DNA reads as TGTGCCTGGAGTGTATTCGGGGGGGGCTACACCTTC. Its translation is CAWSVFGGGYTF.

The chain couples TRBV6-5 to TRBJ2-7, with 12 bases aligning to TRBD2. This CDR3 comprises 14 residues. The ends lost 10 bases at V and 2 bases at J; junction bases unmatched: 6. Germline V gene sequence: CDR1 MNHEY, CDR2 SVGAGI. The CDR3 nucleotides read TGTGCCACCAAGAGGACTAGCGGGACCTACGAGCAGTACTTC. Translating gives CATKRTSGTYEQYF.

The chain joins TRBV5-5 to TRBJ1-5; TRBD1 aligns across 8 bases. Unmatched junction bases numbered 8, after V lost 0 bases and J lost 0 bases. Germline V gives CDR1 SGHKS, CDR2 YYEKEE (reference sequence). CDR3 length: 18 residues. The CDR3 reads CASSLGGDRGASNQPQHF. The CDR3 coding sequence is TGTGCCAGCAGCTTGGGGGGAGACAGGGGCGCTAGCAATCAGCCCCAGCATTTT.